This is a list of T cell receptor beta chains from one sample in a study of T cell responses to AZD1222 COVID-19 vaccine. Assay: immunoSEQ multiplex PCR; the TCRdb copy retains only in-frame clones and omits some. The sample records 140,000 to 150,000 clones, 90% to 95% being singletons. Sequencing used peripheral blood, obtained after recovery from COVID-19. The source is an adult who had recovered from COVID-19. The CDR3 runs from the conserved cysteine through the conserved F or W. A D gene is named only where the DNA matches it firmly. Only some rows state a clone size, as once, few, many or a class for expanded clones.

clone size,V gene,D gene,J gene,CDR3 DNA,CDR3 protein
.,TRBV23-1,.,TRBJ2-2,TGCGCCAGCAGTCAATCAAGGACCGTAAACACCGGGGAGCTGTTTTTT,CASSQSRTVNTGELFF
.,TRBV7-3,TRBD1,TRBJ2-7,TGTGCCAGCAGCCTCAGGACAGGTGTCAACTACGAGCAGTACTTC,CASSLRTGVNYEQYF
few,TRBV7-8,TRBD1,TRBJ1-5,TGTGCCAGCAGCTCAGCGCCAGGGGGCCGGGGTAGTTGGCCCCAGCATTTT,CASSSAPGGRGSWPQHF
once,TRBV10-3,.,TRBJ2-5,TGTGCCATCGGAGAAGAGACCCAGTACTTC,CAIGEETQYF
.,TRBV5-1,TRBD1,TRBJ1-2,TGCGCCAGCAGCCCTGGGACAGAGAACTATGGCTACACCTTC,CASSPGTENYGYTF
.,TRBV5-5,.,TRBJ1-2,TGTGCCAGCAGCTTGGCCTCGTCTGGGGGCAGCGCGCGCAACTATGGCTACACCTTC,CASSLASSGGSARNYGYTF
.,TRBV3-1/TRBV3-2,.,TRBJ2-1,TGTGCCAGCAGCCCCCGAGCCAGGGCTAGCCCCTACAATGAGCAGTTCTTC,CASSPRARASPYNEQFF
.,TRBV28,TRBD2,TRBJ2-7,TGTGCCAGCAGTTCCTCCGGACTAGCGGAGACCATTTACGAGCAGTACTTC,CASSSSGLAETIYEQYF
.,TRBV30,.,TRBJ1-1,TGTGCCTGGAGTGTAACGGGGGTCCTTGAAGCTTTCTTT,CAWSVTGVLEAFF
.,TRBV6-5,TRBD1,TRBJ2-7,TGTGCCAGCAGTTACTGGGACAGGGGGCGTTACGAGCAGTACTTC,CASSYWDRGRYEQYF
.,TRBV19,.,TRBJ2-6,TGTGCCAGTAGTATAGGCTCTGGGGCCAACGTCCTGACTTTC,CASSIGSGANVLTF
once,TRBV12-2,.,TRBJ1-5,TGTGCAAGTCGCCAGACAGGGACCAATCAGCCCCAGCATTTT,CASRQTGTNQPQHF
.,TRBV5-4,TRBD2,TRBJ2-7,TGTGCCAGCAGCCCGGGACTAGCGGGAGTCTACGAGCAGTACTTC,CASSPGLAGVYEQYF
.,TRBV14,TRBD2,TRBJ2-1,TGTGCCAGCAGCCAAGATTGGACTAGCGGGAGGGCCCTCGAACGGGATGAGCAGTTCTTC,CASSQDWTSGRALERDEQFF
.,TRBV10-3,.,TRBJ2-1,TGTGCCATCCAACCGAGAGCGGGCCTAGGAACTGAGCAGTTCTTC,CAIQPRAGLGTEQFF
.,TRBV18,TRBD2,TRBJ2-1,TGTGCCAGCTCACCCCCAGGGACTAGCGGGAGAGATGAGCAGTTCTTC,CASSPPGTSGRDEQFF
.,TRBV19,TRBD1,TRBJ1-4,TGTGCCAGTAGCGGGACAGGGGCTAATGAAAAACTGTTTTTT,CASSGTGANEKLFF
.,TRBV27,.,TRBJ1-2,TGTGCCAGCAGCCGCAGGGCGGTGGATGGCTACACCTTC,CASSRRAVDGYTF
.,TRBV5-1,.,TRBJ1-2,TGCGCCAGCAGCTTGGGGGGGTCACCAGGAGACTATGGCTACACCTTC,CASSLGGSPGDYGYTF
.,TRBV19,.,TRBJ1-6,TGTGCCAGTAGTACTAACCTCAGGGTCGGGGGTTCACCCCTCCACTTT,CASSTNLRVGGSPLHF
.,TRBV5-1,TRBD2,TRBJ2-1,TGCGCCAGCAGCTTGACCCTAGCGGGAGGGCCGGGCAATGAGCAGTTCTTC,CASSLTLAGGPGNEQFF
once,TRBV18,.,TRBJ1-1,TGTGCCAGCTCACCAGGGACCTCTTCGGGTGAAGCTTTCTTT,CASSPGTSSGEAFF
.,TRBV5-4,.,TRBJ1-2,TGTGCCAGCAGCCTATCACAGGAATCGAGGCAATCACAGACCTTC,CASSLSQESRQSQTF
.,TRBV9,TRBD2,TRBJ2-2,TGTGCCAGCAGCGGTAGCGGGAGGGTCGGGGAGCTGTTTTTT,CASSGSGRVGELFF
.,TRBV6-5,.,TRBJ1-6,TGTGCCAGTAGACGGAATTATAATTCACCCCTCCACTTT,CASRRNYNSPLHF
.,TRBV30,TRBD2,TRBJ2-1,TGTGCCTGGGGCAGTGGGCTAGCGGGAGGTTCCTCCTACAATGAGCAGTTCTTC,CAWGSGLAGGSSYNEQFF
.,TRBV5-4,TRBD1,TRBJ2-7,TGTGCCAGCAGCTTGGTGGCCGGACAGGGCGAGGAGCAGTACTTC,CASSLVAGQGEEQYF
.,TRBV11-2,.,TRBJ1-1,TGTGCCAGCAGCTTAGTGGCCAGGGCGAACACTGAAGCTTTCTTT,CASSLVARANTEAFF
.,TRBV6-4,.,TRBJ1-5,TGTGCCAGCAGCTGGGGTCCCAATCAGCCCCAGCATTTT,CASSWGPNQPQHF
.,TRBV3-1/TRBV3-2,.,TRBJ1-6,TGTGCCAGCAGCCGGACGGATTGGGGATCACCCCTCCACTTT,CASSRTDWGSPLHF
.,TRBV5-1,.,TRBJ2-1,TGCGCCAGCAGCTCGGGGCCTTACAATGAGCAGTTCTTC,CASSSGPYNEQFF
.,TRBV5-1,TRBD1,TRBJ2-7,TGCGCCAGCAGCTTGTGGGGACAGGGGGCTTCCGAGCAGTACTTC,CASSLWGQGASEQYF
once,TRBV10-3,.,TRBJ2-6,TGTGCCTCGGGAGAGGGAGGAACTGGGGCCAACGTCCTGACTTTC,CASGEGGTGANVLTF
.,TRBV2,.,TRBJ2-2,TGTGCCAGCAGTGACACGTTAGGACAGTTCTTGGGCGGGGAGCTGTTTTTT,CASSDTLGQFLGGELFF